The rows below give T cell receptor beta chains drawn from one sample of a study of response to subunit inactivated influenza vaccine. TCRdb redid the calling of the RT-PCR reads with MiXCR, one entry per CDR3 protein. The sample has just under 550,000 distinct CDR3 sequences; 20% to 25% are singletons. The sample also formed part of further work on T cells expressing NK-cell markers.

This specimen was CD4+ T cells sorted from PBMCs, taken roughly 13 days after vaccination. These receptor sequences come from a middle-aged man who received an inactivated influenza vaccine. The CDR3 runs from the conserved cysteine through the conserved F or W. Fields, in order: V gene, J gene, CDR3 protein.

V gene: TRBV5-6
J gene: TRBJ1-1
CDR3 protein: CASSNGPLEGTEAFF

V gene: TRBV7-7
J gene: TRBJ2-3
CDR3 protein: CASSPVLGGTQYF

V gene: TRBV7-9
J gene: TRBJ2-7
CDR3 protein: CASSHLTGEQYF

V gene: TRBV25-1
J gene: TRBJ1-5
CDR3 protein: CASSQTGALQPQHF

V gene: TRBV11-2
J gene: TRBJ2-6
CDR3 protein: CATASNSGANVLTF

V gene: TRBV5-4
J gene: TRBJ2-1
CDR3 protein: CASSLARDSGYNEQFF

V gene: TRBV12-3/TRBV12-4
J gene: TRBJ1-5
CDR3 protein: CASSLGEAQHF

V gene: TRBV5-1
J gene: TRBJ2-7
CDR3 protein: CASSLTGSGYEQYF

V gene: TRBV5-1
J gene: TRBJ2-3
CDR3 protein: CASSWGSGGTTDTQYF

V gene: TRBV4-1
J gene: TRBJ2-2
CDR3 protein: CASSQGLAGEPGGELFF

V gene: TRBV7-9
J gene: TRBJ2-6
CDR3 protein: CAPETTRSSGANVLTF

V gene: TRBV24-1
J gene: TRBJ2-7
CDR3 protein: CATSDGRVQYF

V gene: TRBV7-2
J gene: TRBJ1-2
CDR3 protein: CASSSQPTGGAGGYTF

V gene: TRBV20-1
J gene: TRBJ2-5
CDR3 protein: CSARKGTSGRTETQYF

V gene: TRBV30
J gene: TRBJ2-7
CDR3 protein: CAWNPLRENPGEQYF

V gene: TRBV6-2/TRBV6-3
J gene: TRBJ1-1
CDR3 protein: CASRELSSAFF

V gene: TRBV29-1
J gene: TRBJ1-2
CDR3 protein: CSVAHSYGYTF

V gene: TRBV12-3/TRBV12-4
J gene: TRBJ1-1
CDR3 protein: CASTLGRNTEAFF

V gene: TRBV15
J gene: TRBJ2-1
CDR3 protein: CATSRDLRGYSYNEQFF

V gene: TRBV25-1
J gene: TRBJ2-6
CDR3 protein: CASSEGARGANVLTF

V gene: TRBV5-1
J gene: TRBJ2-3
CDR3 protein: CASSLELAGGPDAQYF

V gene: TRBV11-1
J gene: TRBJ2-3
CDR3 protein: CASSLEGITDTQYF

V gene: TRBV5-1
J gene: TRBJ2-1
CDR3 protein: CASSLDSDPYNEQFF

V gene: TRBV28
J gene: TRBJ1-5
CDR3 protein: CASSWTGGFNQPQHF

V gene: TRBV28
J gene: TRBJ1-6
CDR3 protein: CASMGMYWGNSPLHF

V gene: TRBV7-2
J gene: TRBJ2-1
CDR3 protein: CASSEDSLSYNEQFF

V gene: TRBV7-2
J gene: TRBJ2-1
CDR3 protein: CASSLALASWDRAYNEQFF

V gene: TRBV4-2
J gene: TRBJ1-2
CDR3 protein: CASSQDLYRNYGYTF

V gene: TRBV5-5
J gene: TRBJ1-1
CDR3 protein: CASSLVGQTEAFF

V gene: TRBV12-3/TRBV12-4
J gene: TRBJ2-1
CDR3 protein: CASSREVSYNEQFF

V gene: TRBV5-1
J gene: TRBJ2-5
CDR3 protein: CASSLVLAGFQETQYF

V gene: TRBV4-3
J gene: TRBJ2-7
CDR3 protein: CASSTIAGGPHEQYF

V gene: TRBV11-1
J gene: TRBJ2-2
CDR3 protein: CASSTGLTNTGELFF

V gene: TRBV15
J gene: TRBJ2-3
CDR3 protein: CATSNREDTQYF

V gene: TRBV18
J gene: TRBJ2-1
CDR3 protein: CASSPLSAGFVGGEQFF

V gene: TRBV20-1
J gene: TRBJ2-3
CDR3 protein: CSAMLAGADTQYF

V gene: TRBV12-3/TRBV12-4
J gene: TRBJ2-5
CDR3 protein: CASSPAGETQYF

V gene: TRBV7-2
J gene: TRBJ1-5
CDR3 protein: CASSTSSGALDQPQHF

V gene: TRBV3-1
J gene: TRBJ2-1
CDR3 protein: CASSQVLSNEQFF

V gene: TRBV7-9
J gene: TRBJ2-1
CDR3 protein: CASSPRRASGGYNEQFF

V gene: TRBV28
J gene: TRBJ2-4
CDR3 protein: CASRAGPINIQYF

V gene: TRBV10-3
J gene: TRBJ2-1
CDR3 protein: CAIRPAGVPYNEQFF

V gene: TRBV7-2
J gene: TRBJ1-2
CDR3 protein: CASSLSPRANYGYTF

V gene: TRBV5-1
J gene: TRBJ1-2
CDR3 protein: CASSLASGKNYGYTF

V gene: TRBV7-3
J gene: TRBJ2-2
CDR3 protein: CASTSGVNTGELFF